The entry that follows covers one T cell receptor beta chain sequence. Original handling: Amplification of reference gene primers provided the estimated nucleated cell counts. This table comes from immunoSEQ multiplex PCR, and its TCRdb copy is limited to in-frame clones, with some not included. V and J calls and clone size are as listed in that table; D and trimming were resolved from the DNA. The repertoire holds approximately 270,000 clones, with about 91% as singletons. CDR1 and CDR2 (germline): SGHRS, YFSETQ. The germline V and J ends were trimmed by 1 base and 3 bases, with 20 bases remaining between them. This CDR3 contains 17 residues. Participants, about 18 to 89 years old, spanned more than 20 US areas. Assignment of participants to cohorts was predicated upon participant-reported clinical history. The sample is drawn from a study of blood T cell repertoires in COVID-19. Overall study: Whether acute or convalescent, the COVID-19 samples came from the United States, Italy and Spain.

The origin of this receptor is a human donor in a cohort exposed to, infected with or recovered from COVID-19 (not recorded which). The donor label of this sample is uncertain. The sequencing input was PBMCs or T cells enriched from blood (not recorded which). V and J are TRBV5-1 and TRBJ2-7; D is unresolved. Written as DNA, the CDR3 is TGCGCCAGCAGCTTGACTCACTCCCGAGGCTTGGGCTACGAGCAGTACTTC. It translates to CASSLTHSRGLGYEQYF.